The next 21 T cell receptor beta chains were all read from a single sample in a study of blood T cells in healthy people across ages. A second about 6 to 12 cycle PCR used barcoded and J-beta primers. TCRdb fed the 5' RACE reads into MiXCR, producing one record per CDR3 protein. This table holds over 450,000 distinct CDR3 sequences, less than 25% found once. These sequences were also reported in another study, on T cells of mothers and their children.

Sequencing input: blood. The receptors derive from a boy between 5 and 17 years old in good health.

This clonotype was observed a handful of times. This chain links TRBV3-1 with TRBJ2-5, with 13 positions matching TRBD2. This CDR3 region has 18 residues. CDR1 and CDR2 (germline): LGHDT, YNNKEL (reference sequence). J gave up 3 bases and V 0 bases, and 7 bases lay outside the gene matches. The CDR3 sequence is CASSQDEMTSGRKETQYF. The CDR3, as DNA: TGTGCCAGCAGCCAAGATGAGATGACTAGCGGGAGGAAAGAGACCCAGTACTTC.

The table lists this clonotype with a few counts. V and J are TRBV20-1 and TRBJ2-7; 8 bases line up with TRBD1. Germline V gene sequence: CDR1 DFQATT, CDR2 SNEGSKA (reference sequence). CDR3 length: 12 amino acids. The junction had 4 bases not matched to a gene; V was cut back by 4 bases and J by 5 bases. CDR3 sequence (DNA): TGCAGTGCTAACCTGGACAGGGACGAGCAGTACTTC. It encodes CSANLDRDEQYF.

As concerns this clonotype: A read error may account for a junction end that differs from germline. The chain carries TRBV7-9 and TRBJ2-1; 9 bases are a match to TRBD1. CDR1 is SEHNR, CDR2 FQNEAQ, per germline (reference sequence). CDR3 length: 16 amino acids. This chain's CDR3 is CASSPGGTGSYNEQFF. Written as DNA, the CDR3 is TGCGCCAGCAGCCCTGGAGGGACAGGGTCCTACAATGAGCAGTTCTTC.

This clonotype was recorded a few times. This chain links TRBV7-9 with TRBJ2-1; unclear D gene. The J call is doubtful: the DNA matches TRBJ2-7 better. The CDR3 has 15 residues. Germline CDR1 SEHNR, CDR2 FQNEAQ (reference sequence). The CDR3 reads CASSPRHHRSYEQYF. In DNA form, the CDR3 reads TGTGCCAGCAGCCCTAGACACCATCGCTCCTACGAGCAGTACTTC.

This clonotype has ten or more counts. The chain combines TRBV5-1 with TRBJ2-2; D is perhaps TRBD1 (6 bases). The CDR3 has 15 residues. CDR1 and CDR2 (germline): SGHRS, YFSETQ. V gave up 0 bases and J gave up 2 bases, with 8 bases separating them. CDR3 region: CASSLGRGNTGELFF. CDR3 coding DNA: TGCGCCAGCAGCTTGGGCAGGGGTAACACCGGGGAGCTGTTTTTT.

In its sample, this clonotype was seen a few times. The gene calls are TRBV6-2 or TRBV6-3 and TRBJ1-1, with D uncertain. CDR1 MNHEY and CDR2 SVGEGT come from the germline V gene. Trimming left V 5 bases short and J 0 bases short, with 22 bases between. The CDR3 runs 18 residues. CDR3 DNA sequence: TGTGCCAGCAGTCACTACTTGTCAAGGGATCGCCTGAACACTGAAGCTTTCTTT. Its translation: CASSHYLSRDRLNTEAFF.

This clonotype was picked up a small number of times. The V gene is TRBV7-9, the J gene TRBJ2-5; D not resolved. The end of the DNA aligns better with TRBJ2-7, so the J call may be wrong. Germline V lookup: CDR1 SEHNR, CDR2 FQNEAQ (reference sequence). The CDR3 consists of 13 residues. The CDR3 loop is CASSAPVSYEQYF. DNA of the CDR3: TGTGCCAGCAGCGCGCCGGTTTCCTACGAGCAGTACTTC.

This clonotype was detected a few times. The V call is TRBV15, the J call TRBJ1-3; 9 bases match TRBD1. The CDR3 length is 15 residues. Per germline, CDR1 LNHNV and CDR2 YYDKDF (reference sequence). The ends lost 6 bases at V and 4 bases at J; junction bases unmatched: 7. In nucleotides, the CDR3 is TGTGCCACCAGACAACAGGGGGCGAGGGGAAACACCATATATTTT. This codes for CATRQQGARGNTIYF.

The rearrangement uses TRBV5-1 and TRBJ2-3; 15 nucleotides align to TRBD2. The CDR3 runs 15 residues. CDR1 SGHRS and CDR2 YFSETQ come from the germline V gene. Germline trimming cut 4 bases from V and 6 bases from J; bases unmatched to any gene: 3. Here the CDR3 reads CASSRGTSGRDTQYF. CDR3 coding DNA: TGCGCCAGCAGCCGCGGGACTAGCGGGAGGGATACGCAGTATTTT. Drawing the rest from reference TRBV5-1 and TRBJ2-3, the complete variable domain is KAGVTQTPRYLIKTRGQQVTLSCSPISGHRSVSWYQQTPGQGLQFLFEYFSETQRNKGNFPGRFSGRQFSNSRSEMNVSTLELGDSALYLCASSRGTSGRDTQYFGPGTRLTVL.

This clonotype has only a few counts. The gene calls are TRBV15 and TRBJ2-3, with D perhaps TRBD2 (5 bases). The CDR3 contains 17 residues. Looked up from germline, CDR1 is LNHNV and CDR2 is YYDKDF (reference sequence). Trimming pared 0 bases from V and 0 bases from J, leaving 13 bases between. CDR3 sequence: CATSREVWRSSTDTQYF. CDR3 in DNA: TGTGCCACCAGCAGAGAGGTTTGGAGGTCTAGCACAGATACGCAGTATTTT.

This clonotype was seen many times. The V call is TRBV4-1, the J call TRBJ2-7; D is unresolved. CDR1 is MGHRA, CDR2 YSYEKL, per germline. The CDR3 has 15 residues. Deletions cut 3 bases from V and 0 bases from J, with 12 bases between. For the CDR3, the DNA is TGCGCCAGCAGCCACGGGCGGCTGGGCTCCTACGAGCAGTACTTC. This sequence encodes CASSHGRLGSYEQYF.

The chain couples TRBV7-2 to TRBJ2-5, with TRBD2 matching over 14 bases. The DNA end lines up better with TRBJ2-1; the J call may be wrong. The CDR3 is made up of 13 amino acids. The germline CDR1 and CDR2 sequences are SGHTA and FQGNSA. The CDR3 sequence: CASSSTSGGVQFF. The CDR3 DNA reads TGTGCCAGCAGCTCGACTAGCGGGGGGGTGCAGTTCTTC.

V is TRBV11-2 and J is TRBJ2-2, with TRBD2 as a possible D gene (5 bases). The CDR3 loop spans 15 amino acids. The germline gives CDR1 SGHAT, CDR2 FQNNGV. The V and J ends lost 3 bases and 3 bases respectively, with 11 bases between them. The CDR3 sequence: CASSFLTGYTGELFF. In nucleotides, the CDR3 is TGTGCCAGCAGCTTCCTTACGGGATACACCGGGGAGCTGTTTTTT.

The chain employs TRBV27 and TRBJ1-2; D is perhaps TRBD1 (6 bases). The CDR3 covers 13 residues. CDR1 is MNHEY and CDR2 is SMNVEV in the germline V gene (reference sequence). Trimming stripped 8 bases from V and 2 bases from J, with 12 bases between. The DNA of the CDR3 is TGTGCCAGCGCGGACAGTCAAAACTATGGCTACACCTTC. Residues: CASADSQNYGYTF.

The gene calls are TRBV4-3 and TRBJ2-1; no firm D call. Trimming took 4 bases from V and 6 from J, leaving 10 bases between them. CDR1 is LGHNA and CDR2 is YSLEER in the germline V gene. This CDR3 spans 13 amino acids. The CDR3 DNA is TGCGCCAGCAGCCCCGGAGAAGTCAATGAGCAGTTCTTC. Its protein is CASSPGEVNEQFF.

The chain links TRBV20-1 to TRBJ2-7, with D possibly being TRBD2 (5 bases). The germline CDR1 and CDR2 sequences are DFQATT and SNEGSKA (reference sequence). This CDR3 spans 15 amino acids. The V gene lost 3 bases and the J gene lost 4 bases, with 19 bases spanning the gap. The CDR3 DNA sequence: TGCAGTGCTAGCGATCTAGCCATGGGCATTTACGAGCAGTACTTC. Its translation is CSASDLAMGIYEQYF.

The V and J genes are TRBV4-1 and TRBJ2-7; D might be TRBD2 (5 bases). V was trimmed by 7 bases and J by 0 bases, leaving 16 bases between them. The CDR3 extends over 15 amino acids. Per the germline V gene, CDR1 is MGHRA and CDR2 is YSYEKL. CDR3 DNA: TGCGCCAGCACCCCGATTCTGGACTCCTCCTACGAGCAGTACTTC. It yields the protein CASTPILDSSYEQYF.

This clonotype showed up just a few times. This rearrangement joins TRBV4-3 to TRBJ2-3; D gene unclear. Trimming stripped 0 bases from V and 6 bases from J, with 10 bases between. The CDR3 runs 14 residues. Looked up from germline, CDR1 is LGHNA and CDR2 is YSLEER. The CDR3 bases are TGCGCCAGCAGCCAAGACGTTGGGCCGGATACGCAGTATTTT. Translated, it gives CASSQDVGPDTQYF.

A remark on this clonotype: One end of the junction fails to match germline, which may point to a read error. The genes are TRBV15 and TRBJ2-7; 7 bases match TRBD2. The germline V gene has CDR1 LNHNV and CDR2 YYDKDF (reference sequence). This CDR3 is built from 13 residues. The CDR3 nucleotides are TGTGCCACCAGCGCTCGGGAGGCCTACGAGCAGTATTTC. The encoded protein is CATSAREAYEQYF.

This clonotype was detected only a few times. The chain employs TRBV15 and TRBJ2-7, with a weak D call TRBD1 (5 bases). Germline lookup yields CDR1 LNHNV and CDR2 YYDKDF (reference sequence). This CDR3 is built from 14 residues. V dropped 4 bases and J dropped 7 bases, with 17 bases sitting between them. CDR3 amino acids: CATSTPDIPREQYF. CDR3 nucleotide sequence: TGTGCCACCAGCACACCGGACATTCCGAGGGAGCAGTACTTC.

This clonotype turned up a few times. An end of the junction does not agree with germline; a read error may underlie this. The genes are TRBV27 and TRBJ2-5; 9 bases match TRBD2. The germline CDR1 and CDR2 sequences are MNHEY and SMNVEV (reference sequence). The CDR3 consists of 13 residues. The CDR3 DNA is TGTGCCGGCAGTTCGACTAGCGGCGAGACCCAGTACTTC. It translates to CAGSSTSGETQYF.